These T cell receptor beta chains were read from a single sample in a study of blood T cells in healthy people across ages. TCRdb called the 5' RACE reads again in MiXCR, with one record for every CDR3 protein. The profile shows nearly 800,000 distinct CDR3 sequences, 25% of them singletons. This sample also belongs to another study, concerning T cells of mothers and their children.

The sequenced sample consisted of blood. These receptors were collected from a boy between 10 and 17 years old in good health. The CDR3 runs from the conserved cysteine through the conserved F or W. D genes are given only for firm matches. Not every row has a clone size; where given, it reads once, few, many or a size class.

>TRBD1|TRBJ1-4|few|TRBV7-2
CASSRDRGNEKLFF
TGCGCCAGCAGTCGTGACAGGGGGAATGAAAAACTGTTTTTT
>.|TRBJ1-4|.|TRBV19
CASSPYGTNENLFF
TGTGCCAGTAGTCCCTACGGGACAAATGAAAATCTGTTTTTT
>TRBD1|TRBJ1-4|.|TRBV4-1
CASSQEVGQGREKLFF
TGCGCCAGCAGCCAAGAAGTAGGACAGGGACGAGAAAAACTGTTTTTT
>.|TRBJ2-2|.|TRBV28
CASSLGNRDTGELFF
TGTGCCAGCAGTTTAGGGAACAGGGACACCGGGGAGCTGTTTTTT
>TRBD1|TRBJ2-7|.|TRBV10-3
CATGDRAYEQYF
TGTGCTACCGGGGACAGGGCCTACGAGCAGTACTTC
>.|TRBJ2-5|.|TRBV4-1
CASSQDLGESPYF
TGCGCCAGCAGCCAAGACCTGGGGGAATCTCCTTACTTC
>.|TRBJ2-1|.|TRBV4-2
CASSLQLGRVGDNEQFF
TGTGCCAGCAGCTTACAACTAGGGCGGGTGGGCGACAATGAGCAGTTCTTC
>.|TRBJ2-1|few|TRBV28
CASSLIGRIPNEQFF
TGTGCCAGCAGTTTAATAGGTAGAATCCCCAATGAGCAGTTCTTC
>TRBD2|TRBJ2-3|few|TRBV29-1
CSVEDGPLASGGAPDTQYF
TGCAGCGTTGAAGATGGTCCCCTGGCTAGCGGGGGGGCCCCAGATACGCAGTATTTT
>.|TRBJ2-1|few|TRBV29-1
CSVEQQGGRFF
TGCAGCGTTGAACAACAGGGAGGCCGTTTCTTC
>.|TRBJ2-1|.|TRBV4-3
CASSQGGGVYNEQFF
TGCGCCAGCAGCCAAGGAGGGGGAGTCTACAATGAGCAGTTCTTC
>TRBD2|TRBJ2-5|few|TRBV29-1
CSVAGLAVQETQYF
TGCAGCGTAGCCGGACTAGCGGTACAAGAGACCCAGTACTTC
>.|TRBJ1-5|.|TRBV6-5
CASRQHRNQPQHF
TGTGCCAGCAGACAACACAGGAATCAGCCCCAGCATTTT
>.|TRBJ2-1|.|TRBV28
CASSLSPVVEQFF
TGTGCCAGCAGTTTATCCCCCGTGGTTGAGCAGTTCTTC
>.|TRBJ1-6|few|TRBV18
CASSPFVGDNSPLHF
TGTGCCAGCTCACCCTTTGTGGGGGATAATTCACCCCTCCACTTT
>.|TRBJ1-5|.|TRBV24-1
CATADHASNQPQHF
TGTGCCACGGCAGACCATGCTAGCAATCAGCCCCAGCATTTT
>TRBD1|TRBJ2-5|.|TRBV20-1
CSASDRVLETQYF
TGCAGTGCTTCCGACAGGGTGTTGGAGACCCAGTACTTC
>.|TRBJ2-5|.|TRBV7-2
CASSLAWTRGAQYF
TGTGCCAGCAGCTTAGCTTGGACGCGAGGAGCCCAGTACTTC
>TRBD1|TRBJ2-2|few|TRBV5-1
CASSWTGPNTGELSF
TGCGCCAGCAGCTGGACAGGGCCGAACACCGGGGAGCTGTCTTTT
>TRBD2|TRBJ2-3|.|TRBV4-3
CASSQDTSGSTDTQYF
TGCGCCAGCAGCCAAGATACTAGCGGGAGCACAGATACGCAGTATTTT
>TRBD1|TRBJ2-7|few|TRBV28
CASSSQGTGKSYEQYF
TGTGCCAGCAGTTCCCAGGGGACAGGGAAAAGCTACGAGCAGTACTTC
>.|TRBJ2-1|few|TRBV4-1
CASSQGAGGGRGEQFF
TGCGCCAGCAGCCAAGGGGCTGGGGGCGGGAGAGGTGAGCAGTTCTTC
>TRBD2|TRBJ2-5|.|TRBV6-5
CASSYSAALAGAETQYF
TGTGCCAGCAGTTACTCGGCCGCCCTAGCGGGGGCAGAGACCCAGTACTTC
>TRBD2|TRBJ2-3|.|TRBV14
CASSQGLAGFTDTQYF
TGTGCCAGCAGCCAGGGACTAGCGGGATTCACAGATACGCAGTATTTT
>.|TRBJ1-2|.|TRBV29-1
CSAAPTGGAGYTF
TGCAGCGCGGCCCCAACGGGGGGCGCAGGCTACACCTTC
>.|TRBJ2-5|.|TRBV5-6
CASSSERTQYF
TGTGCCAGCAGCTCAGAAAGGACCCAGTACTTC
>TRBD1|TRBJ2-4|.|TRBV24-1
CATSELVRGRNIQYF
TGTGCCACCAGTGAACTTGTTAGGGGGCGGAACATTCAGTACTTC
>.|TRBJ2-5|.|TRBV29-1
CSVSVGETQYF
TGCAGCGTTTCCGTGGGGGAGACCCAGTACTTC
>.|TRBJ2-7|.|TRBV20-1
CSASPIRTLYEQYF
TGCAGTGCTAGCCCCATCCGAACCTTGTACGAGCAGTACTTC
>.|TRBJ2-7|.|TRBV14
CASSQVSLRPGKLNEQYF
TGTGCCAGCAGCCAAGTGAGTCTTCGTCCAGGGAAGTTAAACGAGCAGTACTTC
>.|TRBJ2-5|.|TRBV7-2
CASSLGWGQETQYF
TGTGCCAGCAGCTTAGGGTGGGGACAAGAGACCCAGTACTTC
>.|TRBJ2-1|.|TRBV7-9
CASSYAPGAGGQFF
TGTGCCAGCAGCTACGCTCCGGGGGCAGGCGGGCAGTTCTTC
>.|TRBJ1-1|few|TRBV10-3
CAIKGQMNTEAFF
TGTGCCATCAAGGGTCAGATGAACACTGAAGCTTTCTTT
>.|TRBJ1-5|.|TRBV27
CASSISDSNQPQHF
TGTGCCAGTTCGATTTCGGATAGCAATCAGCCCCAGCATTTT
>TRBD2|TRBJ2-7|.|TRBV6-1
CASSGTSVGEQYF
TGTGCCAGCAGCGGGACTAGCGTAGGCGAGCAGTACTTC
>.|TRBJ1-1|.|TRBV10-3
CAIKGGGTEAFF
TGTGCCATCAAAGGAGGCGGCACTGAAGCTTTCTTT
>.|TRBJ1-5|.|TRBV10-3
CAIRPGGREPQHF
TGTGCCATCAGACCGGGGGGGCGGGAGCCCCAGCATTTT
>.|TRBJ1-1|.|TRBV20-1
CSARWTTDTEAFF
TGCAGTGCAAGGTGGACGACGGACACTGAAGCTTTCTTT
>.|TRBJ1-6|.|TRBV7-2
CASSFDDQSSYNSPLHF
TGTGCCAGCAGCTTCGACGACCAGAGCTCCTATAATTCACCCCTCCACTTT
>.|TRBJ1-6|few|TRBV12-3/TRBV12-4
CASSLGASNSPLHF
TGTGCCAGCAGTTTGGGGGCCTCAAATTCACCCCTCCACTTT
>TRBD1|TRBJ1-2|few|TRBV27
CASSDRGQGYGYTF
TGTGCCAGCAGTGACAGGGGTCAGGGCTATGGCTACACCTTC
>.|TRBJ2-1|many|TRBV29-1
CSVHALNEQFF
TGCAGCGTTCACGCCCTGAATGAGCAGTTCTTC